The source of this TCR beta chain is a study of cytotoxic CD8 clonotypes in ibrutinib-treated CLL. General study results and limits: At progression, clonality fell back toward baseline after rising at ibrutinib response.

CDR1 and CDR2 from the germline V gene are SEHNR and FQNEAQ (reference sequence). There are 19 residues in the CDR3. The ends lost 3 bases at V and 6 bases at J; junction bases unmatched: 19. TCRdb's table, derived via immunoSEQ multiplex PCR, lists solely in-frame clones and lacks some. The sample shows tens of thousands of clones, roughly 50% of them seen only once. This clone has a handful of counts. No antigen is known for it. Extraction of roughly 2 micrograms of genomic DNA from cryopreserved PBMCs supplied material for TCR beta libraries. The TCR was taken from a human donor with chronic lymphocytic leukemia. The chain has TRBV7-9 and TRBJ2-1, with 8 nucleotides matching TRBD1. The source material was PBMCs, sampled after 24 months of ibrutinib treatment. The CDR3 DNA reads TGTGCCAGCAGCTTTTTGGACAGGGTGTGGGTTTTTGGTCGCAATGAGCAGTTCTTC. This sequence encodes CASSFLDRVWVFGRNEQFF.